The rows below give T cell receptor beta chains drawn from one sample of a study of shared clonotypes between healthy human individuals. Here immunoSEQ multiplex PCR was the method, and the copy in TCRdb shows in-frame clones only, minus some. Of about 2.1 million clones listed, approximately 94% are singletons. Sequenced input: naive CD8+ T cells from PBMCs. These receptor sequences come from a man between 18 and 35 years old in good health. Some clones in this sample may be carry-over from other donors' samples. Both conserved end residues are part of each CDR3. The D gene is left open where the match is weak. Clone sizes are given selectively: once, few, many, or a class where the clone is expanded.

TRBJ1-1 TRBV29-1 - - CSVVRDRGSEAFF TGCAGCGTTGTTAGGGATAGAGGCTCTGAAGCTTTCTTT
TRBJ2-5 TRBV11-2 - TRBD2 CASSMTLAGGLGETQYF TGTGCCAGCAGCATGACCCTAGCGGGAGGGTTAGGTGAGACCCAGTACTTC
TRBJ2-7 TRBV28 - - CASSPGTDVWSYEQYF TGTGCCAGCAGTCCCGGGACCGATGTTTGGTCCTACGAGCAGTACTTC
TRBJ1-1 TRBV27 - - CASSFGVESEAFF TGTGCCAGCAGTTTCGGTGTTGAGTCTGAAGCTTTCTTT
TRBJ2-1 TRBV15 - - CATSREIRHEQFF TGTGCCACCAGCAGAGAAATCCGGCATGAGCAGTTCTTC
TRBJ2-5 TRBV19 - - CASVPRDQETQYF TGTGCCAGCGTCCCGAGGGATCAAGAGACCCAGTACTTC
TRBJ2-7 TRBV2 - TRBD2 CASEGPHRSREGPYEQYF TGTGCCAGTGAGGGACCCCACCGATCGCGGGAGGGCCCCTACGAGCAGTACTTC
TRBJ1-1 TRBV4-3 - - CASSPREGGMNTEAFF TGCGCCAGCAGCCCCCGGGAGGGGGGCATGAACACTGAAGCTTTCTTT
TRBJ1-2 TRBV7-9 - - CASSLGTAYGYTF TGTGCCAGCAGCTTAGGGACAGCGTATGGCTACACCTTC
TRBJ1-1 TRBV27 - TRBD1 CASSDRDGWSNTEAFF TGTGCCAGCAGTGACAGGGACGGTTGGAGTAACACTGAAGCTTTCTTT
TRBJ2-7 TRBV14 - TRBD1 CASSQFTGGDEQYF TGTGCCAGCAGCCAATTTACAGGGGGCGACGAGCAGTACTTC
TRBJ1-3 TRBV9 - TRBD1 CASTQGPYGNTIYF TGTGCCAGCACACAGGGGCCGTATGGAAACACCATATATTTT
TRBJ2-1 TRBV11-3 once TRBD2 CASSQGTSGRREQFF TGTGCCAGCAGCCAGGGTACTAGCGGGAGACGTGAGCAGTTCTTC
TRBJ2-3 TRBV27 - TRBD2 CASSPSELAGGEDTQYF TGTGCCAGCAGTCCCTCCGAACTAGCGGGAGGGGAAGATACGCAGTATTTT
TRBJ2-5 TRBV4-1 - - CASSRRGETQYF TGCGCCAGCAGCCGCAGGGGAGAGACCCAGTACTTC
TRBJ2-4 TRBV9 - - CASSGSGLAKNIQYF TGTGCCAGCAGCGGATCGGGGTTAGCCAAAAACATTCAGTACTTC
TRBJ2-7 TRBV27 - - CASSYQGTYEQYF TGTGCCAGCAGTTATCAGGGTACATACGAGCAGTACTTC
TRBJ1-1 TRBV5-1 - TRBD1 CASSLTGVGTEAFF TGCGCCAGCAGTTTGACAGGGGTGGGCACTGAAGCTTTCTTT
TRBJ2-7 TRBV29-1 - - CSVEADPYEQYF TGCAGCGTTGAGGCGGACCCCTACGAGCAGTACTTC
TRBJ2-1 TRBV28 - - CASSQAGTYNEQFF TGTGCCAGCAGTCAGGCAGGGACCTACAATGAGCAGTTCTTC
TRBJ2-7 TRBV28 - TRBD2 CATRLAGDGEQYF TGTGCCACCAGACTAGCGGGAGACGGAGAGCAGTACTTC
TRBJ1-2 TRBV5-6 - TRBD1 CASSLVQGASGYGYTF TGTGCCAGCAGCTTGGTGCAGGGGGCGAGTGGCTATGGCTACACCTTC
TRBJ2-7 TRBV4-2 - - CASSQFPHYEQYF TGTGCCAGCAGCCAATTCCCACACTACGAGCAGTACTTC
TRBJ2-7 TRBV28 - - CASSERGYEQYF TGTGCCAGCAGTGAGAGAGGGTACGAGCAGTACTTC
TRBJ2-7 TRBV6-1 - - CASSEDGWTYEQYF TGTGCCAGCAGTGAAGACGGGTGGACCTACGAGCAGTACTTC
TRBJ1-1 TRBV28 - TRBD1 CASSFPGQGVVDTEAFF TGTGCCAGCAGTTTTCCGGGACAGGGAGTAGTGGACACTGAAGCTTTCTTT
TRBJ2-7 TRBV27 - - CASSLRGAEQYF TGTGCCAGCAGTTTGAGAGGGGCCGAGCAGTACTTC
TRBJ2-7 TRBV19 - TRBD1 CASSRDRGTYEQYF TGTGCCAGTAGTAGGGACAGGGGGACCTACGAGCAGTACTTC
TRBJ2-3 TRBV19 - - CASSWRGRGTDTQYF TGTGCCAGTAGTTGGCGGGGCAGGGGCACAGATACGCAGTATTTT
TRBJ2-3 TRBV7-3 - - CASSLNPSGPRTDTQYF TGTGCCAGCAGCTTAAACCCCAGCGGGCCTCGCACAGATACGCAGTATTTT
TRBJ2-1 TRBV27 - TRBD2 CASSTSGTPYNEQFF TGTGCCAGCAGCACTAGCGGGACCCCCTACAATGAGCAGTTCTTC
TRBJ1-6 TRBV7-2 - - CASSLVTSRFPYNSPLHF TGTGCCAGCAGCTTAGTTACCTCGAGGTTCCCCTATAATTCACCCCTCCACTTT
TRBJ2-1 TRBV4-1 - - CASSRSSSSYNEQFF TGCGCCAGCAGCCGCAGTTCCAGCTCCTACAATGAGCAGTTCTTC
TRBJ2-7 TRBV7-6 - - CASSLVAGSNEQYF TGTGCCAGCAGCTTAGTCGCAGGTAGTAACGAGCAGTACTTC
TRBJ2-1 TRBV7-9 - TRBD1 CASSPQGAASSYNEQFF TGTGCCAGCAGCCCACAGGGGGCAGCGAGCTCCTACAATGAGCAGTTCTTC